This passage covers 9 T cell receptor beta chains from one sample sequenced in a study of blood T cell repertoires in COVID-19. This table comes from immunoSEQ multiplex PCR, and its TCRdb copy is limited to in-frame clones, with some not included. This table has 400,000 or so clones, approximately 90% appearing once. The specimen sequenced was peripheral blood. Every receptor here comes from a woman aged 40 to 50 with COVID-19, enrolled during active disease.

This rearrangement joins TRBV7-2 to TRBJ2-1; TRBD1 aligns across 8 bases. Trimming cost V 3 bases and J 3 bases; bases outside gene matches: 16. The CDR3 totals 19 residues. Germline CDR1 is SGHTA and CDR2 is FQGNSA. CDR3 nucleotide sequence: TGTGCCAGCAGCTTCGATTTAGGGGCGGACAGGGCGGGCTACAATGAGCAGTTCTTC. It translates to CASSFDLGADRAGYNEQFF.

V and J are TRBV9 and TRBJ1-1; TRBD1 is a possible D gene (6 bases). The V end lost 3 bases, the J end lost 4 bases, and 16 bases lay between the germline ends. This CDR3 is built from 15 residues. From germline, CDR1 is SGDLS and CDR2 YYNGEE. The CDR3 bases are TGTGCCAGCAGCGGGGGGCCCATTGGGGGCACTGAAGCTTTCTTT. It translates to CASSGGPIGGTEAFF.

The CDR3 here is CAWSKTNTDTQYF. CDR3 coding DNA: TGTGCCTGGAGTAAGACAAACACAGATACGCAGTATTTT. J is TRBJ2-3 and V is TRBV30, with no clear D. The germline V gene encodes CDR1 GTSNPN and CDR2 SVGIG (reference sequence). The CDR3 is made up of 13 amino acids. The germline V and J ends were trimmed by 2 bases and 2 bases, with 8 bases remaining between them.

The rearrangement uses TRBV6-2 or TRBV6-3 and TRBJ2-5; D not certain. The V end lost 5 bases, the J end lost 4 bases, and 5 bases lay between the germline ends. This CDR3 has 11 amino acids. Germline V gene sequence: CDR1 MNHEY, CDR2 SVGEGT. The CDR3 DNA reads TGTGCCAGCAGTCAACTAGAGACCCAGTACTTC. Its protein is CASSQLETQYF.

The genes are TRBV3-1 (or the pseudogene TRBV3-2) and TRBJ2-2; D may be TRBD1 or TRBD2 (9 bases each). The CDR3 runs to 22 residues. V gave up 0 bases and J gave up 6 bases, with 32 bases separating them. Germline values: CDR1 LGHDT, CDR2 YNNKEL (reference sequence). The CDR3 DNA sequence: TGTGCCAGCAGCCAAGATCTATACGGGACAGGGAGTCTTAGCGGGAGAGCCGGGGAGCTGTTTTTT. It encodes CASSQDLYGTGSLSGRAGELFF.

CDR3 protein: CASSQDTGDTIYF. In nucleotides, the CDR3 is TGTGCCAGCAGCCAAGATACAGGGGACACCATATATTTT. The chain combines TRBV4-2 with TRBJ1-3; 7 positions agree with TRBD1. The germline V gene has CDR1 LGHNA and CDR2 YNFKEQ. This CDR3 region has 13 residues. V trimming: 0 bases; J trimming: 8 bases; junction bases outside the gene matches: 1.

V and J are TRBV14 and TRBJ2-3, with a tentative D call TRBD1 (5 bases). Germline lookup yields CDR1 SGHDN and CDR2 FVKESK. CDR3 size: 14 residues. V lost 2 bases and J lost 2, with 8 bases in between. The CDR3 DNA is TGTGCCAGCAGCCAACAGGGAACCACAGATACGCAGTATTTT. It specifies CASSQQGTTDTQYF.

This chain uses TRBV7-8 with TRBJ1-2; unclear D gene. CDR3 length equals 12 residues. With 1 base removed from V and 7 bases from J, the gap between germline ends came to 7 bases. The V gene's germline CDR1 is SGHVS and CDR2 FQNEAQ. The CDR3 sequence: CASSLEAGGYTF. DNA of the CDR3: TGTGCCAGCAGCTTAGAGGCGGGTGGCTACACCTTC.

This chain's CDR3 is CASRLIRDSYEQYF. The CDR3 nucleotides read TGTGCCAGCAGGCTAATCCGGGACAGCTACGAGCAGTACTTC. The V and J genes are TRBV27 and TRBJ2-7; TRBD1 matches 7 bases. V lost 6 bases to trimming and J lost 3 bases; unmatched junction nucleotides: 8. The germline V gene has CDR1 MNHEY and CDR2 SMNVEV (reference sequence). The CDR3 is 14 amino acids.